This T cell receptor (beta chain) was sequenced during a study of cytomegalovirus exposure and HLA in healthy donors. Vbeta (60) and Jbeta (13) primers were used in the PCR. Produced via immunoSEQ multiplex PCR; TCRdb's table is partial and in-frame only. The sample has some 180,000 clones; about 80% are singletons. The table lists this clone with a few counts. The V gene's germline CDR1 is SNHLY and CDR2 FYNNEI. V shed 7 bases, J shed 7 bases, and the junction held 15 bases outside the gene matches. CDR3 length: 15 residues. The chain is built from TRBV2 and TRBJ1-2, with 7 bases identical to TRBD1. The clonotype comes from a woman between 55 and 75 years old in good health and CMV-seropositive. The sequencing sample was made of PBMCs. The CDR3 DNA reads TGTGCCAGCAAGAGGGGGCAGGGCGGCCCCAGTGGCTACACCTTC. This encodes CASKRGQGGPSGYTF.